The clone carrying this TCR beta chain was found a few times. The V gene's germline CDR1 is MDHEN and CDR2 SYDVKM. The CDR3 covers 16 residues. V lost 6 bases and J lost 3; bases outside the gene matches: 10. The sample comes from a study of blood T cell repertoires in COVID-19. Study as a whole: The samples span acute and convalescent COVID-19 from the United States, Italy and Spain.

The authors' processing: Estimated nucleated cell counts came from reference gene primer amplification. Generated by immunoSEQ multiplex PCR, the TCRdb table keeps only in-frame clones and is missing some. The V and J calls and the clone size are those of that table, but D and trimming were determined from the DNA. The sample has some 160,000 clones, about 80% seen once. The V and J genes are TRBV28 and TRBJ2-2; the match to TRBD2 covers 7 bases. The sample taken for sequencing was peripheral blood. The sequence came from a human donor in a cohort sampled during active COVID-19. CDR3 loop: CASRPRSGWHTGELFF. CDR3 sequence (DNA): TGTGCCAGCAGGCCCCGTAGCGGGTGGCACACCGGGGAGCTGTTTTTT.